These 22 T cell receptor beta chains share one sample of origin, sequenced in a study of PD-1 blockade in mismatch repair-deficient tumors. Libraries were prepared by immunoSEQ multiplex PCR; TCRdb keeps only in-frame clonotypes and omits some of them. Among 40,000 or so clones listed, about four fifths were seen once. Sequencing used peripheral blood, obtained 4 weeks after starting pembrolizumab. These receptors were obtained from an adult with mismatch repair-deficient cancer.

The chain carries TRBV25-1 and TRBJ2-1; D remains unclear. The CDR3 runs to 11 residues. Germline assignment: CDR1 MGHDK and CDR2 SYGVNS. Trimming shortened V by 6 bases and J by 8 bases, and 8 bases separated the two germline ends. The CDR3 is CASRFGDEQFF. The DNA of the CDR3 is TGTGCCAGCAGGTTTGGCGATGAGCAGTTCTTC.

This clone turned up a few times. The chain is built from TRBV27 and TRBJ2-4, with 7 bases aligning to TRBD1. CDR1 MNHEY and CDR2 SMNVEV come from the germline V gene (reference sequence). The length of the CDR3 is 15 residues. J gave up 3 bases and V 6 bases, and 8 bases lay outside the gene matches. CDR3 nucleotide sequence: TGTGCCAGCAGACAATCGGGACAGATCAAAAACATTCAGTACTTC. Its translation is CASRQSGQIKNIQYF.

The chain uses TRBV27 and TRBJ2-7, with D hard to call. Germline V gene data show CDR1 as MNHEY and CDR2 as SMNVEV (reference sequence). V was cut by 0 bases and J by 1 base, with 10 bases left in between. The CDR3 has 15 amino acids. CDR3 amino acids: CASSLSAAVSYEQYF. For the CDR3, the DNA is TGTGCCAGCAGTTTATCGGCGGCAGTTTCCTACGAGCAGTACTTC.

The table lists this clone with a count of one. V gene TRBV10-3 combines with J gene TRBJ1-2; D gene uncertain. Germline V CDR1 and CDR2: ENHRY, SYGVKD. V dropped 7 bases and J dropped 2 bases, with 20 bases sitting between them. This CDR3 has 16 amino acids. This CDR3 reads CAITAGPTFTNYGYTF. The CDR3 DNA is TGTGCCATCACGGCAGGCCCCACATTTACAAACTATGGCTACACCTTC.

This chain links TRBV6-1 with TRBJ2-4; tentative D call: TRBD1 (6 bases). This CDR3 has 21 residues. CDR1 MNHNS and CDR2 SASEGT come from the germline V gene. V lost 1 base and J 1 base, leaving 26 bases between the germline ends. Here the CDR3 DNA reads TGTGCCAGCAGTGAAGATCCCCGAGGGCTAGGGGGTGGTTTGGCCAAAAACATTCAGTACTTC. This gives the protein CASSEDPRGLGGGLAKNIQYF.

V and J are TRBV4-1 and TRBJ2-1; TRBD1 aligns across 7 bases. CDR3 length: 14 residues. V was pared by 6 bases and J by 5 bases, with 7 bases of the junction left unmatched. Germline-derived CDR1 and CDR2 are MGHRA and YSYEKL. CDR3 sequence reads: CASRLGTANNEQFF. As DNA, the CDR3 is TGCGCCAGCAGACTCGGGACAGCCAACAATGAGCAGTTCTTC.

The rearrangement uses TRBV28 and TRBJ2-1, with TRBD1 as a possible D gene (6 bases). CDR1 is MDHEN and CDR2 is SYDVKM in the germline V gene. This CDR3 has 18 amino acids. V was pared by 1 base and J by 0 bases, with 16 bases between. CDR3 bases: TGTGCCAGCAGTTTATTCGTACGGCTAGGGGGCTCCTACAATGAGCAGTTCTTC. Translating gives CASSLFVRLGGSYNEQFF.

Only one count was recorded for this clone. The rearrangement links TRBV2 to TRBJ1-5, with 8 bases aligning to TRBD1. V lost 5 bases, J lost 0 bases, and 3 bases stayed unmatched. CDR1 SNHLY and CDR2 FYNNEI come from the germline V gene. This CDR3 contains 15 residues. CDR3 bases: TGTGCCAGCAGTCGGACAGGGACTAGCAATCAGCCCCAGCATTTT. This encodes CASSRTGTSNQPQHF.

The gene calls are TRBV6-1 and TRBJ1-5; 8 bases fit TRBD1. Germline values: CDR1 MNHNS, CDR2 SASEGT. CDR3 length: 13 amino acids. The ends lost 4 bases at V and 7 bases at J; junction bases unmatched: 3. CDR3: CASSGTGRQPQHF. The CDR3, as DNA: TGTGCCAGCAGTGGGACAGGGCGGCAGCCCCAGCATTTT.

The rearrangement links TRBV6-1 to TRBJ2-3; D ambiguous. The V and J ends lost 3 bases and 0 bases respectively, with 7 bases between them. The CDR3 is 14 residues long. In germline, CDR1 is MNHNS, CDR2 SASEGT. CDR3 residues: CASSDSTSTDTQYF. Written as DNA, the CDR3 is TGTGCCAGCAGTGACTCGACTAGCACAGATACGCAGTATTTT.

This clone was counted a single time. The rearrangement uses TRBV2 and TRBJ2-1; the D is unclear. The CDR3 loop spans 16 amino acids. Germline CDR1 reads SNHLY; CDR2 reads FYNNEI. Trimming stripped 1 base from V and 0 bases from J, with 10 bases between. The CDR3 nucleotides read TGTGCCAGCAGTGAAGAGGAGCCCCACTCCTACAATGAGCAGTTCTTC. Translating it yields CASSEEEPHSYNEQFF.

The chain has TRBV9 and TRBJ2-6; the D gene is possibly TRBD2 (5 bases). Germline V gene sequence: CDR1 SGDLS, CDR2 YYNGEE. With 0 bases removed from V and 4 bases from J, the gap between germline ends came to 8 bases. There are 15 residues in the CDR3. The CDR3 DNA reads as TGTGCCAGCAGCGTAGTAGGGAGCGGGGCCAACGTCCTGACTTTC. The encoded protein is CASSVVGSGANVLTF.

This chain uses TRBV5-1 with TRBJ2-2; 11 bases match TRBD2. J lost 6 bases, V lost 1 base, and 8 bases had no gene match. The CDR3 extends over 17 amino acids. Per germline, CDR1 SGHRS and CDR2 YFSETQ. In DNA form, the CDR3 reads TGCGCCAGCAGCTTGAGGTTCGGGACTAGCGGTTCCGGGGAGCTGTTTTTT. As protein: CASSLRFGTSGSGELFF.

The rearrangement joins TRBV27 to TRBJ2-5; 8 bases match TRBD2. Germline V gene sequence: CDR1 MNHEY, CDR2 SMNVEV (reference sequence). V gave up 4 bases and J gave up 5 bases; unmatched junction bases: 12. This CDR3 contains 16 residues. The CDR3 loop reads CASSSPRAGGGETQYF. The CDR3 DNA is TGTGCCAGCAGTTCACCCCGGGCGGGGGGCGGCGAGACCCAGTACTTC.

The V and J genes are TRBV29-1 and TRBJ2-7, with TRBD2 matching over 9 bases. With 3 bases clipped from V and 8 bases from J, the junction kept 2 bases outside the gene matches. Germline loops: CDR1 SQVTM, CDR2 ANQGSEA. The CDR3 extends over 11 amino acids. The DNA of the CDR3 is TGCAGCGTTGAGCTAGCGGGAAAGCAGTACTTC. Protein sequence: CSVELAGKQYF.

The chain employs TRBV9 and TRBJ2-1; 11 bases are shared with TRBD2. The V segment lost 4 bases and the J segment 8 bases; nucleotides outside the gene matches: 5. Germline CDR1 reads SGDLS; CDR2 reads YYNGEE. The CDR3 has 14 amino acids. DNA of the CDR3: TGTGCCAGCAGCCCCCAACTAGCGGGAGATGAGCAGTTCTTC. This translates into CASSPQLAGDEQFF.

The rearrangement links TRBV6-5 to TRBJ1-2; TRBD1 agrees at 7 bases. The CDR3 has 15 residues. Germline CDR1 reads MNHEY; CDR2 reads SVGAGI. J was trimmed by 6 bases and V by 0 bases; bases with no gene match: 7. CDR3 DNA sequence: TGTGCCAGCAGTTACTCGAAAGGGACAGTAAATGGCTACACCTTC. Its protein is CASSYSKGTVNGYTF.

The table lists this clone with a count of one. V usage is TRBV2 and J usage is TRBJ1-5, with D hard to call. V dropped 6 bases and J dropped 0 bases, with 12 bases sitting between them. CDR1 and CDR2 (germline): SNHLY, FYNNEI. The length of the CDR3 is 15 residues. CDR3 nucleotides: TGTGCCAGCAGCGCAGGAACTACTAGCAATCAGCCCCAGCATTTT. Translating gives CASSAGTTSNQPQHF.

The chain has TRBV27 and TRBJ2-5; 9 bases fit TRBD1. The V segment lost 5 bases and the J segment 4 bases; nucleotides outside the gene matches: 11. The CDR3 is 16 residues long. Germline V gene data show CDR1 as MNHEY and CDR2 as SMNVEV (reference sequence). CDR3 sequence: CASSPRPTDRGETQYF. In nucleotides, the CDR3 is TGTGCCAGCAGTCCACGTCCTACGGACAGGGGAGAGACCCAGTACTTC.

The V call is TRBV5-1, the J call TRBJ1-5, with a tentative D call TRBD1 (5 bases). This CDR3 comprises 15 residues. The ends were cut back, 0 bases at V and 5 bases at J, with 12 bases in the middle. The germline CDR1 and CDR2 sequences are SGHRS and YFSETQ. The CDR3 DNA reads TGCGCCAGCAGCTTGGCCGGGGGAAGACATCAGCCCCAGCATTTT. Translated, it gives CASSLAGGRHQPQHF.

The genes are TRBV5-4 and TRBJ1-2; 9 nucleotides line up with TRBD1. Germline V CDR1 and CDR2: SGHNT, YYREEE (reference sequence). CDR3 length: 14 residues. The V segment lost 5 bases and the J segment 7 bases; nucleotides outside the gene matches: 9. The CDR3 DNA reads TGTGCCAGCAGATGGGGACAGGGCGGGCCTGGCTACACCTTC. Its protein is CASRWGQGGPGYTF.

This chain joins TRBV7-8 and TRBJ2-1; 8 bases line up with TRBD2. V dropped 5 bases and J dropped 9; count of bases not matched to a gene: 15. This CDR3 contains 16 residues. Looked up from germline, CDR1 is SGHVS and CDR2 is FQNEAQ. The CDR3 loop is CASSPAGEITIFEQFF. In DNA, the CDR3 is TGTGCCAGCAGCCCAGCGGGGGAGATAACTATCTTTGAGCAGTTCTTC. The whole variable domain, remainder taken from reference TRBV7-8 and TRBJ2-1, is GAGVSQSPRYKVAKRGQDVALRCDPISGHVSLFWYQQALGQGPEFLTYFQNEAQLDKSGLPSDRFFAERPEGSVSTLKIQRTQQEDSAVYLCASSPAGEITIFEQFFGPGTRLTVL.